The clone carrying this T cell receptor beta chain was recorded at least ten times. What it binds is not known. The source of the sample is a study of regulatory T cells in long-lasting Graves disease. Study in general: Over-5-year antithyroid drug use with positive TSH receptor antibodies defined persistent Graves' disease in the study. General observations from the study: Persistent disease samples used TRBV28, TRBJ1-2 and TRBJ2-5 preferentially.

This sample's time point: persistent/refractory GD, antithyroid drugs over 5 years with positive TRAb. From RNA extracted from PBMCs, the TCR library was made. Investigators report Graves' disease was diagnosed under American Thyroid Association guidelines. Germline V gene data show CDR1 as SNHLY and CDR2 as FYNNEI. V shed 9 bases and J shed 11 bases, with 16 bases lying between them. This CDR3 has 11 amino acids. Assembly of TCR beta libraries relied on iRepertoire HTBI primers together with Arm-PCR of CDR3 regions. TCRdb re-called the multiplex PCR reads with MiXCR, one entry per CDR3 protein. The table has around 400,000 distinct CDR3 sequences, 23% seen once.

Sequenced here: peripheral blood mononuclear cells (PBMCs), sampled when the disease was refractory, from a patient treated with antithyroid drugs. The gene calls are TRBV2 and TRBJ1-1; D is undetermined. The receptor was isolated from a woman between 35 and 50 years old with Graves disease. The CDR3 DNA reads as TGTGCCAGTAACGGGGAGGCCATTGCTTTCTTT. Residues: CASNGEAIAFF.